This TCR beta chain is drawn from a study of blood T cell repertoires in COVID-19. At the level of the study: Samples of COVID-19 (acute and convalescent) were obtained from the United States, Italy and Spain. T cells, B-cell-depleted T cells, or PBMCs supplied cDNA or gDNA.

The CDR3 totals 15 residues. V lost 1 base and J 8 bases, leaving 14 bases between the germline ends. In germline, CDR1 is SGHTA, CDR2 FQGNSA. This clone came up a few times. Under the authors' procedure: Estimates of nucleated cell counts were drawn from the amplification of reference gene primers. TCRdb's table, derived via immunoSEQ multiplex PCR, lists solely in-frame clones and lacks some. Clone size and the V and J calls come from that table; the DNA yielded D and trimming. The sample contains about 130,000 clones, approximately 84% of which appear only once. The rearrangement joins TRBV7-2 to TRBJ1-4; D may be TRBD1 (6 bases). The material sequenced was peripheral blood. This TCR came from a woman over 75 with acute or convalescent COVID-19. CDR3 in amino acids: CASSLVGGQEEKLFF. The CDR3 DNA reads TGTGCCAGCAGCTTAGTGGGGGGGCAGGAAGAAAAACTGTTTTTT. The full variable domain, rest sourced from reference TRBV7-2 and TRBJ1-4, is GAGVSQSPSNKVTEKGKDVELRCDPISGHTALYWYRQSLGQGLEFLIYFQGNSAPDKSGLPSDRFSAERTGGSVSTLTIQRTQQEDSAVYLCASSLVGGQEEKLFFGSGTQLSVL.